Listed here are 2 T cell receptor beta chains from one sample, sequenced in a study of blood T cells in healthy people across ages (dated by TCRdb to 2014 to 2015). The library was made by 5' RACE. Sequencing was carried out with an Illumina HiSeq 2500. The second PCR ran for roughly 6 to 11 cycles and used a J-beta primer mix along with a sample-barcoded 5' primer. The public reads were quality trimmed at Q25 with fastp and then assembled into clones with MiXCR by TCRdb, keeping productive beta chains. Each CDR3 protein gets just one entry, which takes the most common genes and DNA from the rows behind it. Counted in this sample were roughly 800,000 distinct CDR3 sequences; around half of them appeared once. The top ten clonotypes cover approximately 41% of the sample. The sample consisted of blood. Every receptor here comes from a man older than 75 in good health.

This chain connects TRBV24-1 to TRBJ2-5; 8 bases fit TRBD1. The closer fit of TRBJ2-7 to the DNA end suggests the J call may be wrong. The CDR3 consists of 13 residues. CDR1 is KGHDR, CDR2 SFDVKD, per germline. The CDR3 bases are TGTGCCACCAGTATCCCAGGGGGCAACGAGCAGTACTTC. As protein: CATSIPGGNEQYF.

The rearrangement joins TRBV4-2 to TRBJ2-7, with TRBD2 matching over 14 bases. With 4 bases clipped from V and 6 bases from J, the junction kept 5 bases outside the gene matches. The V gene's germline CDR1 is LGHNA and CDR2 YNFKEQ. The CDR3 sequence is 15 residues long. The CDR3: CASSLGTSGSTEQYF. Written as DNA, the CDR3 is TGTGCCAGCAGCCTAGGGACTAGCGGGAGTACCGAGCAGTACTTC.